This T cell receptor beta chain is from a study of Ad26.COV2.S vaccination and SARS-CoV-2 variants. Specified treatment: around 19 received Ad26.COV2.S at low or high dose, single or two shots; five or six received placebo; per-sample allocation not given. Samples analyzed were those drawn on day 63 after the first vaccine or placebo injection. J was trimmed by 4 bases and V by 2 bases; bases with no gene match: 18. The CDR3 covers 19 residues. In germline, CDR1 is SGHTA, CDR2 FQGTGA. Using immunoSEQ multiplex PCR, the repertoire was profiled, and TCRdb retains in-frame clones only, with some absent. The repertoire holds 400,000 to 500,000 clones, with approximately 89% as singletons.

This chain connects TRBV7-3 to TRBJ1-1, with 8 positions matching TRBD1. The receptor was derived from a person aged 18 to 59 who received the Ad26.COV2.S COVID-19 vaccine or a placebo. The source was peripheral blood, collected in a trial of Ad26.COV2.S vaccine versus placebo. CDR3 coding DNA: TGTGCCAGCAGCTTATGGGGACTTGGCAGGGGGCGAGCGGGCACTGAAGCTTTCTTT. Translating gives CASSLWGLGRGRAGTEAFF.